This T cell receptor beta chain is from a study of CD8 T cells in Susac syndrome. In its sample, this clonotype was seen a few times. What it binds is not known. Findings and limits, study-wide: CD4+ T cell repertoires in Susac syndrome exhibited no evidence of clonal expansion.

The V gene lost 4 bases and the J gene lost 2 bases, with 9 bases spanning the gap. The CDR3 is 13 residues long. Germline CDR1 and CDR2: SGHNT and YYREEE (reference sequence). When the RNA was reverse transcribed, random hexamers were used with an input of about 0.5 to 1 ug. TCRdb re-derived calls from the immunoSEQ multiplex PCR reads in MiXCR, one entry per CDR3 protein. The table includes 150,000 or so distinct CDR3 sequences, more than 85% detected once. The source of this sequence is a human donor with Susac syndrome. This chain uses TRBV5-4 with TRBJ1-2, with no clear D. The sample consisted of CD4+ T cells from PBMCs. In DNA, the CDR3 is TGTGCCAGCAGCCCGGATAAGAACTATGGCTACACCTTC. Protein product: CASSPDKNYGYTF.